Below are 5 T cell receptor beta chains sequenced from a single sample in a study of blood T cell repertoires in COVID-19. Here immunoSEQ multiplex PCR was the method, and the copy in TCRdb shows in-frame clones only, minus some. The sample consists of approximately 300,000 clones, 85% to 90% of them appearing once. Sequenced sample: peripheral blood. Receptors originate from a woman aged 40 to 50 with COVID-19, enrolled during active disease.

The V gene is TRBV5-6, the J gene TRBJ1-2; D is perhaps TRBD1 (6 bases). The V and J ends lost 4 bases and 4 bases respectively, with 14 bases between them. The CDR3 is 14 residues long. Germline CDR1 SGHDT, CDR2 YYEEEE. The CDR3 reads CASSGAGVAYGYTF. The CDR3 nucleotides are TGTGCCAGCAGCGGAGCAGGGGTGGCCTATGGCTACACCTTC.

This rearrangement joins TRBV6-2 or TRBV6-3 to TRBJ1-3; D not certain. This CDR3 is 16 amino acids long. Germline CDR1 MNHEY, CDR2 SVGEGT. V was shortened by 3 bases and J by 4 bases, with 16 bases between the two germline ends. The CDR3 region has the DNA TGTGCCAGCAGTTATGGTGACCCAACGAGGGGAAACACCATATATTTT. Protein product: CASSYGDPTRGNTIYF.

The chain employs TRBV6-5 and TRBJ1-5, with TRBD1 identical over 9 bases. The V gene end was trimmed by 6 bases and the J gene end by 5 bases; junction bases not matched to a gene: 5. Germline loops: CDR1 MNHEY, CDR2 SVGAGI. The CDR3 sequence is 14 residues long. The CDR3: CASSWTGADQPQHF. Written as DNA, the CDR3 is TGTGCCAGCAGCTGGACAGGGGCCGATCAGCCCCAGCATTTT.

The sample holds one count of this clone. The DNA of the CDR3 is TGTGCCAGCAGCGTAGTAGGGAGGGAATCAGATACGCAGTATTTT. Protein product: CASSVVGRESDTQYF. The chain recombines TRBV9 with TRBJ2-3; 7 nucleotides match TRBD2. Trimming cost V 0 bases and J 4 bases; bases outside gene matches: 5. The germline gives CDR1 SGDLS, CDR2 YYNGEE. This CDR3 contains 15 residues.

The chain uses TRBV5-5 and TRBJ2-2; TRBD2 is a possible D gene (5 bases). The CDR3 length is 13 residues. Germline V gene lookup returns CDR1 SGHKS and CDR2 YYEKEE (reference sequence). V was pared by 1 base and J by 7 bases, with 8 bases between. The chain's CDR3 is CASSLLRDGELFF. CDR3 sequence (DNA): TGTGCCAGCAGCTTGTTACGGGACGGGGAGCTGTTTTTT.